Presented here are 26 T cell receptor beta chains from one specimen sequenced in a study of CD8 T cells in ankylosing spondylitis. MiXCR, applied by TCRdb to the 5' RACE reads, yields one record per CDR3 protein. There are 100,000 to 150,000 distinct CDR3 sequences in the sample; around 9.3% occur only once, and roughly 3.3% lies in the top ten. The sequenced sample consisted of blood, either unsorted or a sorted T cell fraction (not recorded which). These receptors were collected from a male donor with ankylosing spondylitis or in good health (not recorded which).

The table lists this clonotype with many counts. J is TRBJ2-5 and V is TRBV5-1, with 7 bases lining up with TRBD2. The CDR3 consists of 15 residues. The V gene's germline CDR1 is SGHRS and CDR2 YFSETQ. V trimming: 4 bases; J trimming: 2 bases; junction bases outside the gene matches: 8. This chain's CDR3 is CASSLGTIVQETQYF. CDR3 bases: TGCGCCAGCAGCCTGGGGACTATCGTTCAAGAGACCCAGTACTTC.

This clonotype was seen at least ten times. V is TRBV5-1 and J is TRBJ2-5; D may be TRBD2 (6 bases). Per germline, CDR1 SGHRS and CDR2 YFSETQ. The CDR3 consists of 15 residues. With 2 bases removed from V and 1 base from J, the gap between germline ends came to 12 bases. The CDR3 spells CASSFSSGGQETQYF. The CDR3 DNA is TGCGCCAGCAGCTTTAGTAGCGGTGGCCAAGAGACCCAGTACTTC.

CDR3 sequence: CASNYRTSGSLTDTQYF. In nucleotides, the CDR3 is TGTGCCAGCAACTATAGGACTAGCGGGAGTTTGACAGATACGCAGTATTTT. J is TRBJ2-3 and V is TRBV5-5, with 13 bases that match TRBD2. Germline lookup yields CDR1 SGHKS and CDR2 YYEKEE (reference sequence). This CDR3 has 17 amino acids. Losses at the gene ends were 6 bases for V and 3 bases for J; bases not matched to a gene: 10.

This clonotype was counted many times. The chain's CDR3 is CASSRTGGDEKLFF. The CDR3, as DNA: TGTGCCAGCAGCAGGACAGGGGGCGATGAAAAACTGTTTTTT. The chain employs TRBV5-5 and TRBJ1-4; TRBD1 matches at 11 bases. The CDR3 spans 14 residues. The junction had 2 bases not matched to a gene; V was cut back by 4 bases and J by 6 bases. CDR1 is SGHKS and CDR2 is YYEKEE in the germline V gene (reference sequence).

This clonotype appeared a few times. The J gene is TRBJ1-1, the V gene TRBV7-2; a possible D gene is TRBD1 (6 bases). V lost 1 base and J lost 4, with 10 bases in between. This CDR3 has 14 amino acids. Germline CDR1 SGHTA, CDR2 FQGNSA. CDR3 loop: CASSLEGGSTEAFF. The DNA for the CDR3 is TGTGCCAGCAGCTTAGAAGGGGGGAGCACTGAAGCTTTCTTT.

J is TRBJ2-3 and V is TRBV5-4; D remains unclear. The CDR3 spans 15 residues. Trimming took off 1 base at V and 2 bases at J, with 11 bases between the two ends. CDR1 SGHNT and CDR2 YYREEE come from the germline V gene (reference sequence). CDR3 region: CASSLSGYPTDTQYF. CDR3 in DNA: TGTGCCAGCAGCTTGTCGGGTTACCCCACAGATACGCAGTATTTT.

This clonotype was counted ten times or more. The V gene is TRBV12-3 or TRBV12-4, the J gene TRBJ2-3, with 10 bases aligning to TRBD2. This CDR3 contains 17 residues. After removal of 6 bases from V and 4 bases from J, the junction contained 13 bases not matched to a gene. CDR3 protein: CASSLPLAGLGADTQYF. The CDR3 DNA is TGTGCCAGCAGCCTTCCACTAGCGGGACTAGGAGCAGATACGCAGTATTTT.

In its sample, this clonotype was seen many times. The chain joins TRBV29-1 to TRBJ2-5; 8 bases are shared with TRBD1. The germline gives CDR1 SQVTM, CDR2 ANQGSEA. The V gene end was trimmed by 1 base and the J gene end by 4 bases; junction bases not matched to a gene: 8. This CDR3 region has 15 residues. CDR3 loop: CSVEGTRTGRETQYF. The CDR3 bases are TGCAGCGTTGAAGGGACACGGACAGGGCGAGAGACCCAGTACTTC.

This clonotype has ten or more counts. The V call is TRBV27, the J call TRBJ2-2; 7 bases align to TRBD1. The CDR3 spans 16 residues. From germline, CDR1 is MNHEY and CDR2 SMNVEV (reference sequence). The trim removed 7 bases at V and 0 bases at J, leaving 8 bases unmatched. This CDR3 reads CASNLQGSANTGELFF. The CDR3 region has the DNA TGTGCCAGCAACCTACAGGGGAGCGCGAACACCGGGGAGCTGTTTTTT.

This clonotype was counted at least ten times. The chain combines TRBV7-8 with TRBJ2-3; D gene unclear. This CDR3 comprises 13 residues. Per germline, CDR1 SGHVS and CDR2 FQNEAQ. The V end was cut by 6 bases, the J end by 2 bases, with 9 bases between. The CDR3 here is CASSPDLTDTQYF. CDR3 coding DNA: TGTGCCAGCAGTCCCGACCTCACAGATACGCAGTATTTT.

This chain connects TRBV30 to TRBJ2-3; weak D call: TRBD2 (6 bases). Trimming removed 3 bases from V and 2 bases from J, with 9 bases in between. CDR1 GTSNPN and CDR2 SVGIG come from the germline V gene (reference sequence). The CDR3 is 13 amino acids. The CDR3 nucleotides read TGTGCCTGGAGCGGGAGAACCACAGATACGCAGTATTTT. The encoded protein is CAWSGRTTDTQYF.

In its sample, this clonotype was seen many times. This chain uses TRBV6-5 with TRBJ2-3; D unclear. Trimming took off 0 bases at V and 1 base at J, with 20 bases between the two ends. This CDR3 has 19 amino acids. Germline CDR1 MNHEY, CDR2 SVGAGI. CDR3 nucleotide sequence: TGTGCCAGCAGTTACTCGGCGGCGGTCGGGCTTTATGGCACAGATACGCAGTATTTT. Its protein is CASSYSAAVGLYGTDTQYF.

At least ten counts were recorded for this clonotype. The chain employs TRBV20-1 and TRBJ2-7; D is possibly TRBD2 (6 bases). The CDR3 runs to 12 residues. Germline CDR1 is DFQATT and CDR2 is SNEGSKA (reference sequence). The V end lost 5 bases, the J end lost 3 bases, and 11 bases lay between the germline ends. Here the CDR3 reads CSASNGGYEQYF. The CDR3 DNA reads TGCAGTGCTTCAAACGGGGGCTACGAGCAGTACTTC.

This chain connects TRBV6-2 or TRBV6-3 to TRBJ2-2; 7 bases are a match to TRBD1. The CDR3 runs to 15 residues. J lost 2 bases, V lost 6 bases, and 6 bases had no gene match. Germline lookup yields CDR1 MNHEY and CDR2 SVGEGT. DNA of the CDR3: TGTGCCAGCAGCCTCGGGACAGATAACACCGGGGAGCTGTTTTTT. Encoded protein: CASSLGTDNTGELFF.

In its sample, this clonotype was seen many times. The chain is built from TRBV20-1 and TRBJ2-1; D could derive from TRBD1 or TRBD2 (5 bases each). CDR3 length: 16 amino acids. Trimming removed 2 bases at V and 3 bases at J, with 17 bases between. Germline V CDR1 and CDR2: DFQATT, SNEGSKA (reference sequence). The CDR3 sequence: CSARSPVGASYNEQFF. CDR3 sequence (DNA): TGCAGTGCTAGATCCCCCGTCGGGGCTAGCTACAATGAGCAGTTCTTC.

The chain joins TRBV7-3 to TRBJ2-2; D may match TRBD1 or TRBD2 (5 bases each). The ends were cut back, 1 base at V and 4 bases at J, with 10 bases in the middle. The CDR3 runs 15 residues. Germline CDR1 is SGHTA and CDR2 is FQGTGA. For the CDR3, the DNA is TGTGCCAGCAGCTTAAGTCCTGGGGGCACCGGGGAGCTGTTTTTT. Its translation: CASSLSPGGTGELFF. The whole variable domain, remainder taken from reference TRBV7-3 and TRBJ2-2, is GAGVSQTPSNKVTEKGKYVELRCDPISGHTALYWYRQSLGQGPEFLIYFQGTGAADDSGLPNDRFFAVRPEGSVSTLKIQRTERGDSAVYLCASSLSPGGTGELFFGEGSRLTVL.

This clonotype appeared many times. This rearrangement joins TRBV29-1 to TRBJ2-3; TRBD2 is a possible D gene (6 bases). Germline V lookup: CDR1 SQVTM, CDR2 ANQGSEA. This CDR3 has 13 amino acids. Trimming removed 1 base from V and 5 bases from J, with 10 bases in between. For the CDR3, the DNA is TGCAGCGTTGAAGGCCTAGCGTTAGATACGCAGTATTTT. It codes for CSVEGLALDTQYF.

This clonotype was seen repeatedly, ten times or more. The chain has TRBV7-2 and TRBJ2-3, with D possibly matching TRBD2 (6 bases). Between the trimmed V and J ends, which lost 2 bases and 2 bases, there was a span of 11 bases. Germline V gene data show CDR1 as SGHTA and CDR2 as FQGNSA. The CDR3 sequence is 15 residues long. CDR3 in amino acids: CASSLLAVNTDTQYF. The CDR3, as DNA: TGTGCCAGCAGCTTATTAGCGGTGAACACAGATACGCAGTATTTT. Full variable domain (rest looked up from reference TRBV7-2 and TRBJ2-3): GAGVSQSPSNKVTEKGKDVELRCDPISGHTALYWYRQSLGQGLEFLIYFQGNSAPDKSGLPSDRFSAERTGGSVSTLTIQRTQQEDSAVYLCASSLLAVNTDTQYFGPGTRLTVL.

Many counts were recorded for this clonotype. The chain links TRBV6-1 to TRBJ2-1; 12 bases agree with TRBD2. Germline CDR1 and CDR2: MNHNS and SASEGT. The CDR3 runs 14 residues. J lost 7 bases, V lost 6 bases, and 4 bases had no gene match. Written as DNA, the CDR3 is TGTGCCAGCAGCCCTAGCGGGAGGGGTAATGAGCAGTTCTTC. Protein sequence: CASSPSGRGNEQFF.

This clonotype was seen only a few times. The chain has TRBV20-1 and TRBJ2-7, with 8 bases fitting TRBD1. CDR3 length equals 16 residues. J lost 5 bases, V lost 0 bases, and 12 bases had no gene match. From germline, CDR1 is DFQATT and CDR2 SNEGSKA (reference sequence). CDR3 residues: CSARDLMGDRLHEQYF. The CDR3, as DNA: TGCAGTGCTAGAGATCTGATGGGGGACAGGCTACACGAGCAGTACTTC.

This clonotype turned up a few times. V usage is TRBV6-5 and J usage is TRBJ2-7; D unclear. This CDR3 region has 13 residues. Germline V gene sequence: CDR1 MNHEY, CDR2 SVGAGI. V was cut by 0 bases and J by 6 bases, with 9 bases left in between. In nucleotides, the CDR3 is TGTGCCAGCAGTTACTCCACAGTGGCCGAGCAGTACTTC. Protein product: CASSYSTVAEQYF.

This clonotype was recorded at least ten times. The chain uses TRBV7-2 and TRBJ2-3; the match to TRBD2 covers 9 bases. The V gene end was trimmed by 3 bases and the J gene end by 2 bases; junction bases not matched to a gene: 6. CDR3 length: 16 amino acids. Germline V lookup: CDR1 SGHTA, CDR2 FQGNSA. The CDR3 reads CASSFRPSGNTDTQYF. The DNA for the CDR3 is TGTGCCAGCAGCTTTAGGCCTAGCGGGAACACAGATACGCAGTATTTT.

This chain links TRBV29-1 with TRBJ2-1; 9 positions match TRBD1. This CDR3 contains 13 residues. The V gene end was trimmed by 6 bases and the J gene end by 5 bases; junction bases not matched to a gene: 5. CDR1 and CDR2 from the germline V gene are SQVTM and ANQGSEA. In nucleotides, the CDR3 is TGCAGCGTAGTGACAGGGGGGAACAATGAGCAGTTCTTC. The encoded protein is CSVVTGGNNEQFF.

This clonotype showed up many times. This rearrangement joins TRBV29-1 to TRBJ1-2; TRBD1 matches 12 bases. This CDR3 has 15 amino acids. The V gene's germline CDR1 is SQVTM and CDR2 ANQGSEA. V lost 7 bases, J lost 4 bases, and 10 bases stayed unmatched. CDR3 nucleotides: TGCAGCGCCGGGACAGGGGGCCGCCAGGGCTATGGCTACACCTTC. This codes for CSAGTGGRQGYGYTF.

There are many counts of this clonotype. The chain carries TRBV5-6 and TRBJ2-1; 9 bases line up with TRBD1. The CDR3 sequence is 16 residues long. Trimming took 4 bases from V and 7 from J; bases not matched to a gene: 12. From germline, CDR1 is SGHDT and CDR2 YYEEEE. This CDR3 is CASSPDRDRDVNEQFF. In DNA form, the CDR3 reads TGTGCCAGCAGCCCAGACCGGGACAGGGACGTGAATGAGCAGTTCTTC.

This clonotype was observed at least ten times. This sequence joins TRBV29-1 and TRBJ2-5; D uncertain. The V end was cut by 8 bases, the J end by 2 bases, with 12 bases between. Germline values: CDR1 SQVTM, CDR2 ANQGSEA. The CDR3 length is 12 residues. Written as DNA, the CDR3 is TGCAGCACCACCGTGGGACAAGAGACCCAGTACTTC. Amino acid sequence: CSTTVGQETQYF. The variable domain in full, with the rest retrieved from reference TRBV29-1 and TRBJ2-5, is SAVISQKPSRDICQRGTSLTIQCQVDSQVTMMFWYRQQPGQSLTLIATANQGSEATYESGFVIDKFPISRPNLTFSTLTVSNMSPEDSSIYLCSTTVGQETQYFGPGTRLLVL.